This T cell receptor beta chain stems from a study of CD8+ T cells in alopecia areata. This clone was seen more than once but under ten times. The authors extracted RNA and reverse transcribed it into cDNA as the sequencing template. Profiled with immunoSEQ multiplex PCR; TCRdb holds only in-frame clones, not every one. The data contain some 180,000 clones, about half of them singletons. The V gene's germline CDR1 is MNHNS and CDR2 SASEGT. This CDR3 contains 16 residues. Trimming left V 3 bases short and J 0 bases short, with 15 bases between. This sample's treatment: oral pan-JAK inhibitor, 5-10 mg twice daily.

The rearrangement joins TRBV6-1 to TRBJ2-7, with D hard to call. The receptor comes from a human donor with alopecia areata. Sample: CD8+ T cells sorted from blood, taken at week 52, from a patient treated with tofacitinib. In DNA form, the CDR3 reads TGTGCCAGCAGTGATTGGTATGGTGATGCCTCCTACGAGCAGTACTTC. Translating it yields CASSDWYGDASYEQYF.